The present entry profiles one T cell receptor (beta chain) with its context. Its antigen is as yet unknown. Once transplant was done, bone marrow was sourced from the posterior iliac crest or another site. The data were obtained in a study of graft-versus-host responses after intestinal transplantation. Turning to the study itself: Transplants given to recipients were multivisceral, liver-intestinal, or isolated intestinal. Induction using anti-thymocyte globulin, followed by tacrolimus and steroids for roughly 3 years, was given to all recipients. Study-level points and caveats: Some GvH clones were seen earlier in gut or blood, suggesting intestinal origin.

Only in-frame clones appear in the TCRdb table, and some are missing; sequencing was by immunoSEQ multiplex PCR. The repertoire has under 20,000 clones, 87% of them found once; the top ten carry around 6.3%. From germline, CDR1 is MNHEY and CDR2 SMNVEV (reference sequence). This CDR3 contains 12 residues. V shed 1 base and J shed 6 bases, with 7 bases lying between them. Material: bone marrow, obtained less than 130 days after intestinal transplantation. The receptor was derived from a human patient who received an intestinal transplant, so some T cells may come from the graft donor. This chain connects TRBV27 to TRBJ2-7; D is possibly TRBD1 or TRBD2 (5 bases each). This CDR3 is CASSLLGTEQYF. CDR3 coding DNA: TGTGCCAGCAGTTTATTAGGGACCGAGCAGTACTTC.